These T cell receptor beta chains were read from a single sample in a study of T cells after yellow fever vaccination. MiXCR, applied by TCRdb to the 5' RACE reads, yields one record per CDR3 protein. The repertoire consists of 620,000 or so distinct CDR3 sequences, with approximately 13% occurring once and the leading ten covering 14% to 15%. The sample was PBMCs, taken on the day of the yellow fever booster vaccination. These receptors all stem from a young man who received the YFV17D yellow fever vaccine. Each CDR3 is given with its conserved first and last residue. D genes are given only for firm matches. Clone size is stated in some rows and not others, as once, few, many or a class when expanded.

d_call j_call v_call clone_size cdr3_nt cdr3_aa
TRBD2 TRBJ2-1 TRBV7-2 - TGTGCCAGCACCCTGCAAGCGGGAGTCCCCGAGCAGTTCTTC CASTLQAGVPEQFF
- TRBJ2-5 TRBV6-1 - TGTGCCAGCAGCCAGCCGGGGGTCCCGGAGACCCAGTACTTC CASSQPGVPETQYF
- TRBJ2-5 TRBV7-2 few TGTGCCAGCAGCTTCCAGACAGCGTACCAAGAGACCCAGTACTTC CASSFQTAYQETQYF
- TRBJ2-3 TRBV6-2/TRBV6-3 few TGTGCCAGCAGTTATGGCAGAAGCACAGATACGCAGTATTTT CASSYGRSTDTQYF
- TRBJ2-3 TRBV9 - TGTGCCAGCAGCGTTAGTTACGCAGGACTGCTAAGCACAGATACGCAGTATTTT CASSVSYAGLLSTDTQYF
TRBD1 TRBJ1-1 TRBV15 - TGTGCCACAGGCGGGGACAGAACCCTCCAAATGATCAACATGAACACTGAAGCTTTCTTT CATGGDRTLQMINMNTEAFF
- TRBJ1-2 TRBV2 - TGTGCCAGCAAAAAGGGTGGTTATGGCTACACCTTC CASKKGGYGYTF
TRBD1 TRBJ2-7 TRBV2 - TGTGCCACTTGCCCCGGGACAGGGAGTCGCGAGCAGTACTTC CATCPGTGSREQYF
- TRBJ1-3 TRBV20-1 few TGCAGTGCTAGAGAAAGAGGCTCTGGAAACACCATATATTTT CSARERGSGNTIYF
TRBD2 TRBJ2-2 TRBV4-3 - TGCGCCAGCAGCCGAGATGGGGGGGCGAACACCGGGGAGCTGTTTTTT CASSRDGGANTGELFF
TRBD2 TRBJ2-1 TRBV18 - TGTGCCAGCTCACCAACCGGAGCGGGAGTCTCGATTAATGAGCAGTTCTTC CASSPTGAGVSINEQFF
TRBD2 TRBJ2-1 TRBV4-3 few TGCGCCAGCAGCCAAGATTGGGCGGGGACTAGCGTCTACAATGAGCAGTTCTTC CASSQDWAGTSVYNEQFF
- TRBJ1-2 TRBV7-9 - TGTGCCAGCACCCCTACCGGGGTAGGCTACACCTTC CASTPTGVGYTF
- TRBJ1-3 TRBV19 few TGTGCCAGTAGAGTATACTCTGGAAACACCATATATTTT CASRVYSGNTIYF
- TRBJ2-1 TRBV10-3 - TGTGCCATCAGTGTAACCCCTGACTGGCCCTCTGGGGATGAGCAGTTCTTC CAISVTPDWPSGDEQFF
TRBD1 TRBJ2-1 TRBV20-1 once TGCAGTGCTAGTACAGGGGCCCACAATGAGCAGTTCTTC CSASTGAHNEQFF
- TRBJ2-2 TRBV4-3 few TGCGCCAGCAGCCTCTTCGTGGGGAGACACACCGGGGAGCTGTTTTTT CASSLFVGRHTGELFF
TRBD2 TRBJ2-5 TRBV20-1 few TGCAGTGCTTCACTAGCGGGAGATAGGGCTTCAGGAGGGGCCCAGTACTTC CSASLAGDRASGGAQYF
TRBD1 TRBJ2-1 TRBV7-2 - TGTGCCAGCAGCTTAGACACCGGGACAGGGGTCCGAAAGCAGTTCTTC CASSLDTGTGVRKQFF
- TRBJ2-7 TRBV7-2 many TGTGCCAGCAGCCCTGGACACTACGAGCAGTACTTC CASSPGHYEQYF
TRBD1 TRBJ1-1 TRBV5-5 many TGTGCCAGCAGCGTGACAGGGAAGACTGAAGCTTTCTTT CASSVTGKTEAFF
TRBD1 TRBJ2-7 TRBV4-3 few TGCGCCAGCAGCCAAGAAAGGACAGGGGTCCGCGAGCAGTACTTC CASSQERTGVREQYF
- TRBJ2-1 TRBV10-3 - TGTGCCATCAGTGTTGGAGGGGACACCAGCGATGAGCAGTTCTTC CAISVGGDTSDEQFF
- TRBJ1-6 TRBV5-1 many TGCGCCAGCAGAGGGGACGGAAGAAATTCACCCCTCCACTTT CASRGDGRNSPLHF
- TRBJ2-7 TRBV3-1 many TGTGCCAGGGACAAGACTAGGGACGGACCCTACGAGCAGTACTTC CARDKTRDGPYEQYF
- TRBJ2-2 TRBV7-2 - TGTGCCAGCAGCTCCGGGACATACAACACCGGGGAGCTGTTTTTT CASSSGTYNTGELFF
- TRBJ2-3 TRBV7-2 few TGTGCCAGCAGCTTACAGTGGGCCCTGACAGATACGCAGTATTTT CASSLQWALTDTQYF
- TRBJ2-5 TRBV29-1 few TGCAGCGTTGGGGACGGAGAGACCCAGTACTTC CSVGDGETQYF
- TRBJ1-6 TRBV28 few TGTGCCAGCAGAAACGGGAACTCACCCCTCCACTTT CASRNGNSPLHF
TRBD2 TRBJ2-3 TRBV20-1 - TGCAGTGCTAGAGATGCCCGATGGGCTAGCGGGAGAACAGATACGCAGTATTTT CSARDARWASGRTDTQYF
TRBD2 TRBJ2-1 TRBV3-1 - TGTGCCAGCAGCCAAGCAACTAGCGGGAGGGCCAATGAGCAGTTCTTC CASSQATSGRANEQFF
- TRBJ1-1 TRBV9 - TGTGCCAGCAGCGTAGTTGAGAGGGTAACTGAAGCTTTCTTT CASSVVERVTEAFF
- TRBJ2-5 TRBV6-2/TRBV6-3 few TGTGCCAGCAGTCCCGCCACCGGGAATCGCCAACAGGCGACCCAGTACTTC CASSPATGNRQQATQYF
- TRBJ2-3 TRBV5-5 - TGTGCCAGCAGCTTGGTTAGGGCAGCAGATACGCAGTATTTT CASSLVRAADTQYF
TRBD1 TRBJ1-2 TRBV9 - TGTGCCAGCAGCGTAGAGGGACAGGGGTACTATGGCTTCACCTTC CASSVEGQGYYGFTF
- TRBJ2-7 TRBV30 few TGTGCCTGGATGATGGACCCCCTTGGCGAGCAGTACTTC CAWMMDPLGEQYF
TRBD1 TRBJ2-1 TRBV7-2 - TGTGCCAGCACAATTGGACAGGGAGCCTACAATGAGCAGTTCTTC CASTIGQGAYNEQFF
- TRBJ2-7 TRBV6-1 - TGTGCCAGCAGCCCCTATGAGGGGAGTGGATACGAGCAGTACTTC CASSPYEGSGYEQYF
- TRBJ2-1 TRBV19 few TGTGCCAGTAGGGGAACCGGGACATCGTTCTTC CASRGTGTSFF
TRBD2 TRBJ2-3 TRBV28 - TGTGCCAGCAGTTCACGACTAGCGGGACTCACAGATACGCAGTATTTT CASSSRLAGLTDTQYF
- TRBJ2-2 TRBV7-2 few TGTGCCAGCAGCCTGCTAAAGCGGGTGAACACCGGGGAGCTGTTTTTT CASSLLKRVNTGELFF
TRBD1 TRBJ2-1 TRBV5-5 - TGTGCCAGCAGCTCCGGGACAGGGGTCCCTAATGAGCAGTTCTTC CASSSGTGVPNEQFF
TRBD1 TRBJ1-4 TRBV7-9 once TGTGGCAGCGGCCCGGGACAGGGGGCCTTCGGAGAAAAACTGTTTTTT CGSGPGQGAFGEKLFF
- TRBJ2-1 TRBV21-1 few TGTGCTAGGAGGGGGACTAGCGGGAGGGCGAGCTCCTACAATGAGCAGTTCTTC CARRGTSGRASSYNEQFF
TRBD1 TRBJ1-1 TRBV29-1 once TGCAGCGTTTACAGGGGGAGGACTGAAGCTTTCTTT CSVYRGRTEAFF
- TRBJ2-7 TRBV7-6 many TGTGCCAGCAGCTTAGCTGTGGTCGGCGAGCAGTACTTC CASSLAVVGEQYF
TRBD2 TRBJ2-5 TRBV15 - TGTGCCACCAGCAGGGGACTAGCGAGGGAGACCCAGTACTTC CATSRGLARETQYF
- TRBJ2-1 TRBV12-3/TRBV12-4 - TGTGCCAGCAGTTTAGACGGGACCCTATGGAATGAGCAGTTCTTC CASSLDGTLWNEQFF
- TRBJ2-7 TRBV7-6 - TGTGCCAGCAGCTTACAGGGGGGAAATGGAGAGCAGTACTTC CASSLQGGNGEQYF
TRBD1 TRBJ2-7 TRBV7-2 few TGTGCCAGCAGCAACGACAGGGGGCCGTACGAGCAGTACTTC CASSNDRGPYEQYF
- TRBJ2-6 TRBV15 few TGTGCCATTAGCATACGATCTGGGGCCAACGTCCTGACTTTC CAISIRSGANVLTF
- TRBJ1-2 TRBV28 few TGTGCCAGCGCCTGGAGAGGGATGGGCGGCTACACCTTC CASAWRGMGGYTF
- TRBJ1-1 TRBV5-1 few TGCGCCAGCAGCTTGGCTATTAGTGGCACTGAAGCTTTCTTT CASSLAISGTEAFF
TRBD1 TRBJ2-5 TRBV20-1 - TGCAGTGGCACGGGACAGGGGGCCGAGACCCAGTACTTC CSGTGQGAETQYF
- TRBJ2-3 TRBV20-1 few TGCAGTGCAGTGGGGCTTCGGGATACGCAGTATTTT CSAVGLRDTQYF